This note documents a single T cell receptor (beta chain) sequence. As processed by the authors: By means of reference gene primer amplification, nucleated cell counts were estimated. Repertoires were generated with immunoSEQ multiplex PCR, while TCRdb's copy carries only in-frame clones and drops some. Clone size and the V and J calls come from that table; the DNA yielded D and trimming. The table has around 60,000 clones, 90% seen once. Germline CDR1 and CDR2: SGHVS and FQNEAQ. The CDR3 sequence is 13 residues long. V was cut by 1 base and J by 5 bases, with 8 bases left in between. The data stem from a study of blood T cell repertoires in COVID-19. Whole-study context: The United States, Italy and Spain provided the acute and convalescent COVID-19 samples. The cDNA or gDNA used as material had been derived from T cells, B-cell-depleted T cells, or PBMCs.

The sequence was collected from a man between 60 and 70 years old with active COVID-19. V usage is TRBV7-8 and J usage is TRBJ2-5; D not resolved. The specimen sequenced was peripheral blood. CDR3 sequence (DNA): TGTGCCAGCAGCTTAGGCAGGTGGGAGACCCAGTACTTC. It specifies CASSLGRWETQYF.